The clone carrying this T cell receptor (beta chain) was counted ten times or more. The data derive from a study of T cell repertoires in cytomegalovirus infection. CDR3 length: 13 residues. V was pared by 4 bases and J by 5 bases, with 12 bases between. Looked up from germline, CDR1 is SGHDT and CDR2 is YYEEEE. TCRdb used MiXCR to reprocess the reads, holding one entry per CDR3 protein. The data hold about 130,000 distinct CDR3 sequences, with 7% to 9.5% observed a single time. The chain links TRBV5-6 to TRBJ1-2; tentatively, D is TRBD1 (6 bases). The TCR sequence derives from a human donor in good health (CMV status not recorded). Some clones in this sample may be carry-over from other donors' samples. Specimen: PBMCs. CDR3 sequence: CASSRDTQYGYTF. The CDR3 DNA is TGTGCCAGCAGCCGGGACACGCAGTATGGCTACACCTTC.